The present entry profiles one TCR beta chain with its context. This clone is a singleton in its sample. The specificity of this receptor is unknown. It has no much larger one-base neighbor in the sample; base qualities were not kept. The data are from a study of T cell responses to AZD1222 COVID-19 vaccine (dated by TCRdb to about 2021). With respect to the entire study: Because spike-specific TCR depth and breadth did not differ between the two schedules, AZD1222 recipients who got a second dose at roughly 4 weeks were pooled with those who got a second dose at roughly 12 weeks. A total of approximately 250 trial participants underwent TCR sequencing, of whom approximately 200 had received two doses of AZD1222 and 26 had received two doses of the MenACWY control vaccine. Trial participants were enrolled into age subgroups of 18-55, 56-69 and 70-plus years, which contained roughly 150, 30 and 60 TCR-sequenced participants, respectively.

Broader findings and caveats from the paper: Conclusions about previously exposed vaccinees were limited because only six or seven AZD1222 recipients were SARS-CoV-2 seropositive at baseline. In the small 56-69-year group, the increase in depth fell short of significance, most likely because of low power. Participants were mostly white British, with more females than males. The authors suggested clonal diversity may have been underestimated. Because no day 14 peak-response samples were available, the repertoires could be characterized only after the peak T cell response. Spike-specific TCR breadth and depth rose significantly after two AZD1222 doses compared with day 0 and with MenACWY recipients. Epitopes outside the regions mutated in the B.1.351 and B.1.1.7 variants were reportedly recognized by nearly half of the unique spike-specific TCRs. The whole spike protein was spanned by vaccine-associated CD4 TCRs, and dominant responses were seen in regions 160-218 and 743-854.

In the paper's terms, the time point label means: baseline before first vaccination. The vaccinee samples were drawn from two UK trials, COV001 and COV002, one of which was a single-blind randomized controlled phase 2/3 trial testing AZD1222 (ChAdOx1 nCoV-19) in healthy adults. Trial participant PBMC samples were collected at day 0 and day 28 after the second dose for TCRbeta chain sequencing. The CDR3 regions of human TCRbeta chains were analyzed by immunosequencing. Per the original workflow: TCRs in the repertoires were matched against a reference library of SARS-CoV-2-specific TCRs that had been generated with the MIRA antigen-specificity platform. Breadth meant the fraction of unique TCRs that were SARS-CoV-2-associated, whereas depth meant the fraction of total T cells that were SARS-CoV-2-associated. Using the MIRA data, every spike-specific TCR was mapped to the spike region that the TCR reacted to and assigned to either a CD4 or a CD8 class. Log10-transformed breadth and depth values were compared by one-way ANOVA with Sidak's multiple comparisons tests. The table was pulled from immuneACCESS by TCRdb, which kept in-frame rearrangements only. Such tables lose some clones; where checked, under half of the loss comes from unresolved V genes, and the rest has no known cause. Clonal size and the V and J genes are those of that table, whereas D and trimming came from the DNA. For this sample there are just over 95,000 clones; about 88% appear just once. 3.5% to 4.5% of the sample comes from the top ten.

Taken from cysteine to phenylalanine, the CDR3 has 14 residues. Only the CDR3 region is kept as DNA, spanning 42 bases read in frame from base 1. Relative to germline, V is 4 bases shorter and J is 8 bases shorter, with 14 bases between their ends. CDR1 and CDR2 were assigned from the germline V gene as MRHNA and SNTAGT. The specimen was peripheral blood, collected on day 0 of AZD1222 vaccination. The clonotype was recovered from an adult in good health. The chain is assembled from TRBV6-4 and TRBJ1-4, and TRBD1 may be the D gene, going by 5 matching bases. The nucleotide sequence reads TGTGCCAGCAGTGGTAGTCAGGGCAGCGAAAAACTGTTTTTT. This encodes CASSGSQGSEKLFF.